This TCR beta chain was sequenced in a study of blood T cell repertoires in COVID-19. Across the whole study: Acute and convalescent COVID-19 specimens originated in the United States, Italy and Spain.

Data came from immunoSEQ multiplex PCR; TCRdb stores just in-frame clones and leaves some out. The sample consists of a few hundred thousand clones, 89% of them appearing once. Unmatched junction bases numbered 7, after V lost 0 bases and J lost 9 bases. CDR3 length: 15 amino acids. From germline, CDR1 is SGHNT and CDR2 YYREEE (reference sequence). This clonotype was sampled from a woman aged 40 to 49 who had recovered from COVID-19. The rearrangement links TRBV5-4 to TRBJ2-1; 9 bases line up with TRBD1. Sequenced sample: peripheral blood. The CDR3 bases are TGTGCCAGCAGCTTGGCGGGGACAGGGATTGGTGAGCAGTTCTTC. Its protein product is CASSLAGTGIGEQFF.